The 26 T cell receptor beta chains listed next were all sequenced from one sample in a study of blood T cell repertoires in COVID-19. The protocol was immunoSEQ multiplex PCR, while the TCRdb copy is restricted to in-frame clones and leaves out a portion. The sample records about 240,000 clones, about 90% being singletons. The sequencing input was peripheral blood. All receptors come from a woman aged 25 to 39 who had recovered from COVID-19.

The rearrangement uses TRBV7-6 and TRBJ2-2; tentatively, D is TRBD2 (5 bases). This CDR3 has 15 amino acids. Per germline, CDR1 SGHVS and CDR2 FNYEAQ. V was trimmed by 1 base and J by 2 bases, leaving 8 bases between them. The CDR3: CASSLDGSNTGELFF. The DNA of the CDR3 is TGTGCCAGCAGCTTAGATGGGAGCAACACCGGGGAGCTGTTTTTT.

This clone occurred once. The chain links TRBV7-6 to TRBJ2-7; 7 bases line up with TRBD1. The germline V gene has CDR1 SGHVS and CDR2 FNYEAQ. This CDR3 is built from 14 residues. Trimming took 5 bases from V and 4 from J; bases not matched to a gene: 8. CDR3 nucleotides: TGTGCCAGCAGCACTACGGGACAGCCTTACGAGCAGTACTTC. Its protein is CASSTTGQPYEQYF.

V gene TRBV7-9 combines with J gene TRBJ2-1; 9 bases fit TRBD2. This CDR3 has 15 amino acids. Germline V gene sequence: CDR1 SEHNR, CDR2 FQNEAQ (reference sequence). Trimming took 5 bases from V and 9 from J; bases not matched to a gene: 11. For the CDR3, the DNA is TGTGCCAGCAGCCCCGTGCTAGCGGGGTTGGTTGAGCAGTTCTTC. It is translated as CASSPVLAGLVEQFF.

The chain employs TRBV3-1 (or the pseudogene TRBV3-2) and TRBJ1-3, with unresolved D. V lost 0 bases, J lost 0 bases, and 6 bases lay in between. Germline assignment: CDR1 LGHDT and CDR2 YNNKEL (reference sequence). This CDR3 spans 15 amino acids. The CDR3 loop is CASSQDTSSGNTIYF. The CDR3 bases are TGTGCCAGCAGCCAAGATACCAGCTCTGGAAACACCATATATTTT.

This chain links TRBV4-3 with TRBJ2-4; D might be TRBD2 (7 bases). CDR1 and CDR2 (germline): LGHNA, YSLEER. Trimming shortened V by 3 bases and J by 0 bases, and 18 bases separated the two germline ends. This CDR3 has 18 amino acids. The DNA for the CDR3 is TGCGCCAGCAGCCAGGGTCCAGGGGAGGGGGAAGCCAAAAACATTCAGTACTTC. Its protein is CASSQGPGEGEAKNIQYF.

The V call is TRBV9, the J call TRBJ2-1, with 8 bases lining up with TRBD2. This CDR3 has 15 residues. J gave up 3 bases and V 0 bases, and 2 bases lay outside the gene matches. CDR1 and CDR2 from the germline V gene are SGDLS and YYNGEE. The CDR3 coding sequence is TGTGCCAGCAGCGTAGTGGGGACTAGCTACAATGAGCAGTTCTTC. Its protein product is CASSVVGTSYNEQFF.

The sample holds a few counts of this clone. The chain links TRBV5-5 to TRBJ2-7, with D perhaps matching TRBD2 (5 bases). The CDR3 runs 14 residues. The germline CDR1 and CDR2 sequences are SGHKS and YYEKEE (reference sequence). V lost 2 bases to trimming and J lost 6 bases, with 15 bases between them. This CDR3 reads CASSFEAASAEQYF. The CDR3 nucleotides read TGTGCCAGCAGCTTTGAAGCGGCATCTGCCGAGCAGTACTTC.

V gene TRBV12-5 combines with J gene TRBJ1-1; D is uncertain. V was trimmed by 4 bases and J by 7 bases, leaving 16 bases between them. CDR3 length: 14 amino acids. In germline, CDR1 is LGHNT, CDR2 FRNRAP. The DNA of the CDR3 is TGTGCTAGTGGTTACTCGTCAAGACACCGTGAAGCTTTCTTT. This sequence encodes CASGYSSRHREAFF.

The chain carries TRBV9 and TRBJ2-5, with 11 bases matching TRBD2. Trimming removed 0 bases from V and 0 bases from J; junction bases left unmatched: 7. This CDR3 has 18 amino acids. The germline gives CDR1 SGDLS, CDR2 YYNGEE. CDR3 sequence reads: CASSVAPGLAAHQETQYF. In nucleotides, the CDR3 is TGTGCCAGCAGCGTAGCCCCGGGACTAGCGGCACACCAAGAGACCCAGTACTTC.

This chain links TRBV4-1 with TRBJ2-1; 10 bases align to TRBD2. Germline CDR1 MGHRA, CDR2 YSYEKL. V was clipped by 0 bases and J by 1 base; unmatched bases: 12. The CDR3 consists of 20 residues. The CDR3 DNA reads TGCGCCAGCAGCCAAGATCCTTTGGCTAGCGGGGGTGGGTCCTACAATGAGCAGTTCTTC. Amino acid sequence: CASSQDPLASGGGSYNEQFF.

This clone was seen only a few times. The chain couples TRBV19 to TRBJ1-2; no firm D call. Germline V gene data show CDR1 as LNHDA and CDR2 as SQIVND (reference sequence). V was trimmed by 7 bases and J by 7 bases, leaving 10 bases between them. The CDR3 runs 11 residues. DNA for the CDR3: TGTGCCAGTACATGGGCGGGTGGCTACACCTTC. Translated, it gives CASTWAGGYTF.

This chain uses TRBV19 with TRBJ2-7, with TRBD1 matching 8 bases. V was pared by 6 bases and J by 6 bases, with 4 bases of the junction left unmatched. CDR3 size: 12 residues. Germline assignment: CDR1 LNHDA and CDR2 SQIVND (reference sequence). The CDR3 DNA follows: TGTGCCAGTAGGGACAGGGTCGGCGAGCAGTACTTC. This sequence encodes CASRDRVGEQYF.

Written as DNA, the CDR3 is TGTGCCAGCTCATCATTAGCGGGAGGTTACACAGATACGCAGTATTTT. Amino acid sequence: CASSSLAGGYTDTQYF. V is TRBV18 and J is TRBJ2-3; the match to TRBD2 covers 10 bases. V shed 5 bases, J shed 2 bases, and the junction held 7 bases outside the gene matches. Germline CDR1 and CDR2: KGHSH and LQKENI. This CDR3 contains 16 residues.

This clone was seen a single time. The chain links TRBV7-3 to TRBJ1-1, with D maybe TRBD1 (5 bases). V gave up 5 bases and J gave up 5 bases, with 12 bases separating them. The CDR3 runs to 13 residues. Germline assignment: CDR1 SGHTA and CDR2 FQGTGA. The CDR3 sequence: CASSRARATEAFF. The CDR3 DNA follows: TGTGCCAGCAGCCGCGCCAGGGCTACTGAAGCTTTCTTT.

V and J are TRBV15 and TRBJ2-7; 7 bases line up with TRBD1. The germline gives CDR1 LNHNV, CDR2 YYDKDF (reference sequence). The CDR3 spans 13 residues. V was clipped by 5 bases and J by 5 bases; unmatched bases: 6. Written as DNA, the CDR3 is TGTGCCACCAGCGAGGGGGCGCGCCACGAGCAGTACTTC. It codes for CATSEGARHEQYF. Variable domain in full (rest from reference TRBV15 and TRBJ2-7): DAMVIQNPRYQVTQFGKPVTLSCSQTLNHNVMYWYQQKSSQAPKLLFHYYDKDFNNEADTPDNFQSRRPNTSFCFLDIRSPGLGDTAMYLCATSEGARHEQYFGPGTRLTVT.

V gene TRBV9 combines with J gene TRBJ1-1; 11 bases are shared with TRBD1. Losses at the gene ends were 4 bases for V and 2 bases for J; bases not matched to a gene: 4. This CDR3 region has 15 residues. Germline lookup yields CDR1 SGDLS and CDR2 YYNGEE. CDR3 sequence: CASSPGTGGNTEAFF. CDR3 bases: TGTGCCAGCAGCCCCGGGACAGGGGGTAACACTGAAGCTTTCTTT.

This rearrangement joins TRBV4-2 to TRBJ1-2, with TRBD1 as a possible D gene (6 bases). This CDR3 contains 18 residues. The germline CDR1 and CDR2 sequences are LGHNA and YNFKEQ. V lost 0 bases, J lost 7 bases, and 24 bases lay in between. CDR3 DNA: TGTGCCAGCAGCCAAGATCGGCTGGGGTTACAGGGAACGATTGGCTACACCTTC. Residues: CASSQDRLGLQGTIGYTF.

This clone was observed a few times. The rearrangement uses TRBV5-4 and TRBJ2-1, with 10 bases lining up with TRBD1. Germline CDR1 and CDR2: SGHNT and YYREEE (reference sequence). V lost 2 bases to trimming and J lost 10 bases; unmatched junction nucleotides: 9. The CDR3 covers 15 residues. In DNA form, the CDR3 reads TGTGCCAGCAGCTTCCCGACAGGGGGCCCTGGGGAGCAGTTCTTC. Translating gives CASSFPTGGPGEQFF.

V gene TRBV7-3 combines with J gene TRBJ1-2; 9 bases are a match to TRBD1. CDR3 length: 15 amino acids. V lost 1 base, J lost 3 bases, and 3 bases stayed unmatched. Germline CDR1 SGHTA, CDR2 FQGTGA. This CDR3 is CASSLSTGGDYGYTF. CDR3 in DNA: TGTGCCAGCAGCTTAAGCACAGGGGGCGACTATGGCTACACCTTC.

J is TRBJ2-1 and V is TRBV13, with 8 nucleotides matching TRBD1. J lost 6 bases, V lost 0 bases, and 7 bases had no gene match. This CDR3 is built from 16 residues. CDR1 PRHDT and CDR2 FYEKMQ come from the germline V gene (reference sequence). The CDR3: CASSLGGQGLANEQFF. The CDR3 region has the DNA TGTGCCAGCAGCTTAGGCGGACAGGGCCTTGCCAATGAGCAGTTCTTC.

The chain recombines TRBV21-1 with TRBJ2-4; the tabulated D call, TRBD1, remains unverified against the DNA. TRBV21-1 is tagged as a pseudogene. The CDR3 length is 14 residues. In nucleotides, the CDR3 is TGTGCCAGCAGCATGGGGACAGCTAAAAACATTCAGTACTTC. The encoded protein is CASSMGTAKNIQYF.

The CDR3 here is CASKEAAGYTF. In DNA, the CDR3 is TGTGCCAGCAAGGAGGCGGCGGGCTACACCTTC. The chain joins TRBV5-6 to TRBJ1-2; no reliable D call. The CDR3 runs 11 residues. V was trimmed by 6 bases and J by 8 bases, leaving 11 bases between them. The germline V gene encodes CDR1 SGHDT and CDR2 YYEEEE.

V is TRBV11-2 and J is TRBJ2-1; possibly TRBD2 for D (5 bases). The CDR3 loop spans 15 amino acids. Looked up from germline, CDR1 is SGHAT and CDR2 is FQNNGV. The V end was cut by 0 bases, the J end by 5 bases, with 11 bases between. In nucleotides, the CDR3 is TGTGCCAGCAGCTTAGATACAGCGACTAACAATGAGCAGTTCTTC. Translating it yields CASSLDTATNNEQFF.

CDR3 DNA sequence: TGCGCCAGCAGCCACGACAGGGGGCAGGTGAACCCCACAGATACGCAGTATTTT. Its protein product is CASSHDRGQVNPTDTQYF. This sequence joins TRBV5-1 and TRBJ2-3, with 10 nucleotides matching TRBD1. Germline CDR1 SGHRS, CDR2 YFSETQ. Trimming at V came to 4 bases and at J to 2 bases, leaving 13 bases not matched to a gene. CDR3 length equals 18 residues.

The chain joins TRBV13 to TRBJ2-5; D not certain. The length of the CDR3 is 15 residues. The V end was cut by 1 base, the J end by 5 bases, with 14 bases between. Germline V gene lookup returns CDR1 PRHDT and CDR2 FYEKMQ (reference sequence). The CDR3 nucleotides read TGTGCCAGCAGCTTAGTGGCAGGCTACGAGGAGACCCAGTACTTC. It translates to CASSLVAGYEETQYF.

V is TRBV5-1 and J is TRBJ2-1; 9 bases fit TRBD2. V was clipped by 4 bases and J by 7 bases; unmatched bases: 12. The CDR3 runs to 16 residues. In germline, CDR1 is SGHRS, CDR2 YFSETQ. CDR3 sequence (DNA): TGCGCCAGCAGCCTCTCCGCGGGGGGGCGTAGAAATGAGCAGTTCTTC. Its translation: CASSLSAGGRRNEQFF.